The rows below give T cell receptor beta chains drawn from one sample of a study of radiotherapy plus CTLA-4 blockade in lung cancer. Here immunoSEQ multiplex PCR was the method, and the copy in TCRdb shows in-frame clones only, minus some. The sample includes 45,000 or so clones, 73% of them seen just once. The source material was peripheral blood, sampled from a patient treated with radiotherapy plus ipilimumab. The receptors here all came from a human donor with non-small cell lung cancer who had a complete response to radiotherapy plus ipilimumab. Each CDR3 is given with its conserved first and last residue. D genes are given only for firm matches. Only part of the rows carry a size: once, few, many, or a class if the clone is expanded.

NA,TRBV27,10,TRBJ2-5,NA,TGTGCCAGCACGGAGGGTCCCCAGTACTTC,CASTEGPQYF
NA,TRBV2,14,TRBJ2-7,TRBD2,TGTGCCAGCAGTGAACTAGCGGGTTCCTACGAGCAGTACTTC,CASSELAGSYEQYF
NA,TRBV5-4,18,TRBJ2-3,NA,TGTGCCAGCAGCTCTGGTTCGCCGGGACTTCGAAGCACAGATACGCAGTATTTT,CASSSGSPGLRSTDTQYF
NA,TRBV5-1,15,TRBJ1-1,NA,TGCGCCAGCAGCTACGAGACGGGGAGATTCGCTGAAGCTTTCTTT,CASSYETGRFAEAFF
NA,TRBV18,17,TRBJ1-2,NA,TGTGCCAGCTCACCACCGGCGGTAGGACAGCAGAACTATGGCTACACCTTC,CASSPPAVGQQNYGYTF
NA,TRBV19,14,TRBJ2-7,TRBD1,TGTGCCAGTAGTCTAGACAGGGGGTTCCGCGAGCAGTACTTC,CASSLDRGFREQYF
NA,TRBV4-3,17,TRBJ1-3,NA,TGCGCCAGCAGCCAAGAGGGAAGGGGGTACTCTGGAAACACCATATATTTT,CASSQEGRGYSGNTIYF
NA,TRBV7-9,16,TRBJ2-6,NA,TGTGCCAGCAGCCTAGGAGGGGGCGGTGGGGCCAACGTCCTGACTTTC,CASSLGGGGGANVLTF
NA,TRBV19,15,TRBJ2-7,TRBD2,TGTGCCAGTAGTATCGGGGGAGGGGATTTACTCGAGCAGTACTTC,CASSIGGGDLLEQYF
NA,TRBV10-3,14,TRBJ1-1,NA,TGTGCCATCAGTGAGTCGAGGCAAAACACTGAAGCTTTCTTT,CAISESRQNTEAFF
NA,TRBV10-3,16,TRBJ2-5,TRBD1,TGTGCCATCAGTGAGTCTAGGACAGGGGCCGGGGGGACCCAGTACTTC,CAISESRTGAGGTQYF
NA,TRBV11-2,16,TRBJ2-7,TRBD1,TGTGCCAGCAGCCTCCACGGACAGGACCCCTCCTACGAGCAGTACTTC,CASSLHGQDPSYEQYF
NA,TRBV12-2,21,TRBJ2-5,NA,TGTGCAAGTCGCTTAGCTCCAGCTAGACTAGCGGAAGCCCCCGAGGAAGAGACCCAGTACTTC,CASRLAPARLAEAPEEETQYF
NA,TRBV28,13,TRBJ1-2,NA,TGTGCCAGCAGTTCCCGGGGTTTTGTGGGCTACACCTTC,CASSSRGFVGYTF
NA,TRBV27,15,TRBJ1-1,TRBD1,TGTGCCAGCAGTTTATCGGGGACAGGGGGCACTGAAGCTTTCTTT,CASSLSGTGGTEAFF
NA,TRBV6-5,15,TRBJ2-2,TRBD1,TGTGCCAGCAGTAGACCACGGACAGGTTCGGGGGAGCTGTTTTTT,CASSRPRTGSGELFF
NA,TRBV11-3,14,TRBJ2-7,NA,TGTGCCAGCAGCACGGCCGGGTCCCCCTACGAGCAGTACTTC,CASSTAGSPYEQYF
few,TRBV6-5,13,TRBJ1-2,TRBD1,TGTGCCAGCAGTCTGACAGGGGGCGGTGGCTACACCTTC,CASSLTGGGGYTF
few,TRBV10-1,14,TRBJ2-2,TRBD1,TGCGCCAGCAGTCCGGACAGGATGGTAGGGGAGCTGTTCTTT,CASSPDRMVGELFF
once,TRBV4-3,15,TRBJ1-6,TRBD1,TGCGCCAGCAGCGGAACGACAGGGAGGAATTCACCCCTCCACTTT,CASSGTTGRNSPLHF
NA,TRBV5-1,13,TRBJ1-4,TRBD1,TGCGCCAGCAGCTTGGCAGGGGGGAGAAAACTGTTTTTT,CASSLAGGRKLFF
NA,TRBV4-1,19,TRBJ2-3,TRBD2,TGCGCCAGCAGCCAAGAGAAGGCTAGCGGGGGCCGAAGCACAGATACGCAGTATTTT,CASSQEKASGGRSTDTQYF
NA,TRBV2,15,TRBJ2-3,TRBD2,TGTGCCGGGAGTTTAGCGGGGGCCATCACAGATACGCAGTATTTT,CAGSLAGAITDTQYF
NA,TRBV28,14,TRBJ2-3,NA,TGTGCCAGCAGTCCCGGAAACAGGGCTGATACGCAGTATTTT,CASSPGNRADTQYF
NA,TRBV18,20,TRBJ2-1,TRBD2,TGTGCCAGCTCACCATTCCCCCTCGGGGGCGGGAGGGCCCCTTACAATGAGCAGTTCTTC,CASSPFPLGGGRAPYNEQFF
NA,TRBV7-2,12,TRBJ1-2,NA,TGTGCCAGCAGCTTGTCAGGGGTCGGCTACACCTTC,CASSLSGVGYTF
NA,TRBV21-1,16,TRBJ1-2,NA,TGTGCCAGCAGCAAAAAGACCCGGGGACAAGGGTATGGCTACACCTTC,CASSKKTRGQGYGYTF
NA,TRBV11-2,17,TRBJ2-1,TRBD2,TGTGCCAGCAGCCCCAGACTAGCGGGGATTATCTACAATGAGCAGTTCTTC,CASSPRLAGIIYNEQFF
NA,TRBV7-2,17,TRBJ1-3,TRBD1,TGTGCCAGCAGCTTCTCCGGGACAGGGGGCCTTGGAAACACCATATATTTT,CASSFSGTGGLGNTIYF
NA,TRBV28,15,TRBJ2-2,NA,TGTGCCAGCAGTTTCATTTCGGGAGCCACCGGGGAGCTGTTTTTT,CASSFISGATGELFF
NA,TRBV19,15,TRBJ2-2,NA,TGTGCCAGTAGTACTTCACTAGTAATGGTCGGGGAGCTGTTTTTT,CASSTSLVMVGELFF
medium-sized,TRBV2,12,TRBJ1-2,TRBD1,TGTGCCAGCAGCGGACAGGGGTTTGGCTACACCTTC,CASSGQGFGYTF
NA,TRBV6-5,14,TRBJ1-1,TRBD1,TGTGCCAGCAGAAAGGGACAGTCGAACACTGAAGCTTTCTTT,CASRKGQSNTEAFF
few,TRBV19,16,TRBJ2-7,NA,TGTGCCAGTAGTATCTCAGCGACAAGGACAGACTACGAGCAGTACTTC,CASSISATRTDYEQYF
NA,TRBV28,17,TRBJ2-7,TRBD2,TGTGCCAGCAGTTTATCCCTGTTTACTAGCGGGACCTACGAGCAGTACTTC,CASSLSLFTSGTYEQYF
few,TRBV18,15,TRBJ2-2,NA,TGTGCCAGCTCACCAACCGGGTCTGGGACCGGGGAGCTGTTTTTT,CASSPTGSGTGELFF
few,TRBV13,13,TRBJ2-5,TRBD2,TGTGCCAGCAGCGTGGGACTAGATGAGACCCAGTACTTC,CASSVGLDETQYF
NA,TRBV19,15,TRBJ2-7,NA,TGTGCCAGTAGCCCAGGGTGGGAAAGCTCCTACGAGCAGTACTTC,CASSPGWESSYEQYF
NA,TRBV4-1,15,TRBJ1-6,NA,TGCGCCAGCAGCCCCCGATGGCTGCTTAATTCACCCCTCCACTTT,CASSPRWLLNSPLHF
NA,TRBV7-8,15,TRBJ2-3,NA,TGTGCCAGCAGCCCCACCCGGGTCGGGACAGATACGCAGTATTTT,CASSPTRVGTDTQYF